Shown below are 7 T cell receptor beta chains from a single sample sequenced in a study of cytomegalovirus exposure and HLA in healthy donors (dated by TCRdb to about 2017). The library came from the immunoSEQ multiplex PCR assay. TCRdb retrieved this table from immuneACCESS and kept in-frame rearrangements only. Not all clones are present; in checked studies, unresolved V genes account for under half, and no reason is known for the remainder. This sample has over 150,000 clones in its table, and about 80% of those were observed once. Around 2.8% of the sample lies in the top ten. The sample comprised PBMCs. The source is a young woman in good health and CMV-seropositive.

The chain uses TRBV5-1 and TRBJ2-7; the match to TRBD1 covers 9 bases. V lost 3 bases, J lost 5 bases, and 12 bases stayed unmatched. Germline V gene data show CDR1 as SGHRS and CDR2 as YFSETQ. The CDR3 extends over 16 amino acids. This CDR3 is CASSSGTGKVGHEQYF. CDR3 DNA sequence: TGCGCCAGCAGCTCCGGGACAGGGAAGGTTGGGCACGAGCAGTACTTC. Looking up the rest from reference TRBV5-1 and TRBJ2-7 gives the full variable domain: KAGVTQTPRYLIKTRGQQVTLSCSPISGHRSVSWYQQTPGQGLQFLFEYFSETQRNKGNFPGRFSGRQFSNSRSEMNVSTLELGDSALYLCASSSGTGKVGHEQYFGPGTRLTVT.

The V gene is TRBV2, the J gene TRBJ2-3, with TRBD1 matching 9 bases. In germline, CDR1 is SNHLY, CDR2 FYNNEI. The CDR3 spans 15 residues. Trimming cost V 7 bases and J 5 bases; bases outside gene matches: 10. The CDR3 spells CASISQGAPGDTQYF. The CDR3 DNA reads as TGTGCCAGCATCTCACAGGGGGCGCCTGGAGATACGCAGTATTTT.

This clone was seen a single time. The chain joins TRBV6-1 to TRBJ1-4; the D gene is possibly TRBD1 (6 bases). CDR1 and CDR2 (germline): MNHNS, SASEGT. V lost 6 bases to trimming and J lost 0 bases, with 11 bases between them. The CDR3 length is 15 residues. CDR3 nucleotides: TGTGCCAGCAGGGGGACACACGCAACTAATGAAAAACTGTTTTTT. Translated: CASRGTHATNEKLFF.

This clone was detected only a few times. The rearrangement joins TRBV2 to TRBJ2-7, with TRBD2 matching over 7 bases. The ends lost 2 bases at V and 3 bases at J; junction bases unmatched: 7. CDR1 and CDR2 from the germline V gene are SNHLY and FYNNEI. There are 15 residues in the CDR3. The DNA of the CDR3 is TGTGCCAGCAGTGAACCATCTAGCGGCGACTACGAGCAGTACTTC. It specifies CASSEPSSGDYEQYF.

The chain uses TRBV27 and TRBJ2-2, with D maybe TRBD2 (7 bases). Germline CDR1 is MNHEY and CDR2 is SMNVEV (reference sequence). The germline V and J ends were trimmed by 2 bases and 4 bases, with 17 bases remaining between them. The CDR3 runs 17 residues. The chain's CDR3 is CASSLPSFGGATGELFF. CDR3 sequence (DNA): TGTGCCAGCAGTTTACCGAGCTTTGGGGGGGCCACCGGGGAGCTGTTTTTT.

This chain links TRBV5-4 with TRBJ1-4; D remains unclear. This CDR3 region has 14 residues. V shed 0 bases and J shed 8 bases, with 11 bases lying between them. CDR1 and CDR2 (germline): SGHNT, YYREEE (reference sequence). CDR3 region: CASSLAGGDEKLFF. CDR3 nucleotides: TGTGCCAGCAGCTTGGCGGGTGGAGACGAAAAACTGTTTTTT. Drawing the rest from reference TRBV5-4 and TRBJ1-4, the complete variable domain is ETGVTQSPTHLIKTRGQQVTLRCSSQSGHNTVSWYQQALGQGPQFIFQYYREEENGRGNFPPRFSGLQFPNYSSELNVNALELDDSALYLCASSLAGGDEKLFFGSGTQLSVL.

The V and J genes are TRBV4-1 and TRBJ1-6; D is undetermined. Germline CDR1 is MGHRA and CDR2 is YSYEKL. The CDR3 covers 14 residues. The V and J ends lost 5 bases and 6 bases respectively, with 11 bases between them. The DNA of the CDR3 is TGCGCCAGCAGCGAAACATATGGTAATTCACCCCTCCACTTT. Protein: CASSETYGNSPLHF.